Following are 10 T cell receptor beta chains from one sample sequenced in a study of cytomegalovirus exposure and HLA in healthy donors. Primers for the PCR totalled 60 Vbeta and 13 Jbeta. Data came from immunoSEQ multiplex PCR; TCRdb stores just in-frame clones and leaves some out. The table includes roughly 160,000 clones, around 75% detected once. Material for sequencing was PBMCs. The receptors stem from a male donor in good health and CMV-seronegative.

The rearrangement links TRBV11-2 to TRBJ2-7; TRBD2 matches 14 bases. CDR1 SGHAT and CDR2 FQNNGV come from the germline V gene. The CDR3 contains 17 residues. Unmatched junction bases numbered 4, after V lost 1 base and J lost 2 bases. The DNA for the CDR3 is TGTGCCAGCAGCTTAGTGGGACTAGCGGGGGTAGCCTACGAGCAGTACTTC. Its protein product is CASSLVGLAGVAYEQYF. Based on the CDR3 plus reference TRBV11-2 and TRBJ2-7, the full variable domain is EAGVAQSPRYKIIEKRQSVAFWCNPISGHATLYWYQQILGQGPKLLIQFQNNGVVDDSQLPKDRFSAERLKGVDSTLKIQPAKLEDSAVYLCASSLVGLAGVAYEQYFGPGTRLTVT.

The chain recombines TRBV11-2 with TRBJ2-7; 7 bases align to TRBD2. The CDR3 consists of 13 residues. V lost 4 bases and J lost 4; bases outside the gene matches: 4. Germline CDR1 SGHAT, CDR2 FQNNGV. Here the CDR3 reads CASSSGLVYEQYF. The CDR3 bases are TGTGCCAGCAGCTCTGGACTAGTTTACGAGCAGTACTTC.

This clone has only one observation. This chain joins TRBV19 and TRBJ2-7, with 7 bases that match TRBD2. In germline, CDR1 is LNHDA, CDR2 SQIVND (reference sequence). J gave up 3 bases and V 8 bases, and 13 bases lay outside the gene matches. The CDR3 loop spans 15 amino acids. The CDR3 DNA reads as TGTGCCAGTTCTCGGAGTGCGGGAGTCGACTACGAGCAGTACTTC. This gives the protein CASSRSAGVDYEQYF.

The chain carries TRBV6-1 and TRBJ2-2; D uncertain. Germline values: CDR1 MNHNS, CDR2 SASEGT. The CDR3 is 15 amino acids. V was trimmed by 8 bases and J by 1 base, leaving 14 bases between them. The CDR3 DNA reads as TGTGCCAGCGGGTATTGGCGGAGGAACACCGGGGAGCTGTTTTTT. Its translation is CASGYWRRNTGELFF.

CDR3 DNA sequence: TGTGCCAGCAGCGTAGCGGGGGGGCCGGACACCGGGGAGCTGTTTTTT. It translates to CASSVAGGPDTGELFF. V usage is TRBV9 and J usage is TRBJ2-2; TRBD2 aligns across 8 bases. CDR1 and CDR2 from the germline V gene are SGDLS and YYNGEE. This CDR3 region has 16 residues. With V trimmed by 0 bases and J by 3 bases, 4 bases remained unmatched.

This chain joins TRBV4-3 and TRBJ2-5; 8 bases map to TRBD2. The V and J ends lost 0 bases and 11 bases, in that order; junction bases with no gene match: 2. This CDR3 has 12 amino acids. The germline gives CDR1 LGHNA, CDR2 YSLEER. CDR3 region: CASSQDGTRQYF. CDR3 DNA sequence: TGCGCCAGCAGCCAAGATGGGACTAGGCAGTACTTC.

This clone was seen once. The gene calls are TRBV7-9 and TRBJ1-1, with a possible D match to TRBD1 (5 bases). This CDR3 spans 14 amino acids. Trimming shortened V by 5 bases and J by 1 base, and 11 bases separated the two germline ends. The germline CDR1 and CDR2 sequences are SEHNR and FQNEAQ (reference sequence). The CDR3 DNA sequence: TGTGCCAGCAGCCCCGCAGGGCGGAACACTGAAGCTTTCTTT. Translating it yields CASSPAGRNTEAFF.

This chain uses TRBV25-1 with TRBJ1-2; D may be TRBD1 (5 bases). V lost 1 base and J lost 8, with 11 bases in between. This CDR3 is built from 13 residues. Germline CDR1 reads MGHDK; CDR2 reads SYGVNS. The CDR3 coding sequence is TGTGCCAGCAGTGAATGGCCGCGGGGCGGCTACACCTTC. It is translated as CASSEWPRGGYTF.

This clone appeared a few times. Other DNA sequences from this sample encode an identical CDR3 as well. The chain links TRBV6-5 to TRBJ1-1; the match to TRBD1 covers 11 bases. The CDR3 extends over 14 amino acids. From germline, CDR1 is MNHEY and CDR2 SVGAGI. With V trimmed by 2 bases and J by 5 bases, 1 base remained unmatched. The CDR3 here is CASSYGTGGTEAFF. CDR3 nucleotide sequence: TGTGCCAGCAGTTACGGGACAGGGGGGACTGAAGCTTTCTTT.

The rearrangement uses TRBV6-1 and TRBJ2-3; 10 bases are shared with TRBD2. This CDR3 region has 16 residues. CDR1 and CDR2 from the germline V gene are MNHNS and SASEGT. Trimming removed 0 bases from V and 5 bases from J; junction bases left unmatched: 5. The CDR3 here is CASSEAGTSGEDTQYF. CDR3 nucleotide sequence: TGTGCCAGCAGTGAAGCTGGCACTAGCGGGGAAGATACGCAGTATTTT.